This T cell receptor (beta chain) was sequenced for a study of cytomegalovirus exposure and HLA in healthy donors. Study-wide findings and caveats: High specificity and sensitivity for cytomegalovirus status were reported for the classifier.

Of note for this clone: As yet, its antigen is unknown.

The PCR was carried out with 60 Vbeta primers and 13 Jbeta primers. Sequencing was performed with immunoSEQ multiplex PCR; in TCRdb, only in-frame clones are kept and a portion is missing. Among 150,000 to 200,000 clones listed, just over 75% were seen once. Germline CDR1 reads SGHTA; CDR2 reads FQGNSA. CDR3 length: 13 residues. V was pared by 4 bases and J by 9 bases, with 12 bases between. The sample taken for sequencing was PBMCs. The chain combines TRBV7-2 with TRBJ2-2; D uncertain. The source of this sequence is a woman in her 30s in good health and CMV-seropositive. The CDR3 sequence is CASSYYNGRELFF. Here the CDR3 DNA reads TGTGCCAGCAGCTATTACAATGGCCGGGAGCTGTTTTTT.